The 5 T cell receptor beta chains below were found in one sample sequenced in a study of cytomegalovirus exposure and HLA in healthy donors. PCR used 60 Vbeta primers and 13 Jbeta primers. TCRdb's table, derived via immunoSEQ multiplex PCR, lists solely in-frame clones and lacks some. The data contain 150,000 to 200,000 clones, around 87% of them singletons. Sequencing was carried out using PBMCs. All receptors derive from a woman aged 18-30 years in good health and CMV-seronegative.

V is TRBV29-1 and J is TRBJ1-5, with D possibly TRBD1 on 6 matching bases. CDR3 size: 17 residues. Germline assignment: CDR1 SQVTM and CDR2 ANQGSEA. V lost 2 bases and J 5 bases, leaving 22 bases between the germline ends. As DNA, the CDR3 is TGCAGCGTTGAATGGTGGGTTGTGGGGAGGGGGGATCAGCCCCAGCATTTT. Its protein is CSVEWWVVGRGDQPQHF.

The V and J genes are TRBV5-4 and TRBJ2-5; 11 bases are shared with TRBD1. Near its end, the DNA agrees better with TRBJ2-7, so the J call may be wrong. CDR1 SGHNT and CDR2 YYREEE come from the germline V gene (reference sequence). The CDR3 covers 17 residues. The CDR3, as DNA: TGTGCCAGCAGCCGGACAGGGGGCGCGAGTATCACCTACGAGCAGTACTTC. This codes for CASSRTGGASITYEQYF.

The chain joins TRBV5-4 to TRBJ1-2; the D gene is possibly TRBD1 (6 bases). Germline CDR1 SGHNT, CDR2 YYREEE (reference sequence). V lost 4 bases and J lost 2, with 12 bases in between. The CDR3 has 14 amino acids. This chain's CDR3 is CASSTDSRNYGYTF. CDR3 sequence (DNA): TGTGCCAGCAGCACGGACAGTCGAAACTATGGCTACACCTTC.

The genes are TRBV4-3 and TRBJ1-4, with 7 bases matching TRBD1. Germline V gene data show CDR1 as LGHNA and CDR2 as YSLEER. V lost 0 bases, J lost 10 bases, and 8 bases stayed unmatched. This CDR3 comprises 15 residues. The DNA for the CDR3 is TGCGCCAGCAGCCAAGAAGGGGCAGGGGGACGAAAACTGTTTTTT. It specifies CASSQEGAGGRKLFF.

The rearrangement links TRBV19 to TRBJ2-2; perhaps TRBD2 as D (5 bases). Trimming took off 1 base at V and 6 bases at J, with 12 bases between the two ends. The CDR3 extends over 15 amino acids. Germline CDR1 LNHDA, CDR2 SQIVND (reference sequence). CDR3 DNA sequence: TGTGCCAGTAGTATAGCCCCCGGGAAGCCCGGGGAGCTGTTTTTT. It yields the protein CASSIAPGKPGELFF.